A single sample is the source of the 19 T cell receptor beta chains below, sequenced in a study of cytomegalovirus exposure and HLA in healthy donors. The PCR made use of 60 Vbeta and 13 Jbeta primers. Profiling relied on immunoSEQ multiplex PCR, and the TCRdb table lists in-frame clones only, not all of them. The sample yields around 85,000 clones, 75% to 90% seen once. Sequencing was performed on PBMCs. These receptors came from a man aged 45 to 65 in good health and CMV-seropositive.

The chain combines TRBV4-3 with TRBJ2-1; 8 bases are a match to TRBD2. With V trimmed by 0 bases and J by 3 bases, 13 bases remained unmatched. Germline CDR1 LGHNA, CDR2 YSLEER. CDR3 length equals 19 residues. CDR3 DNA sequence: TGCGCCAGCAGCCAAGAGTTGGCGTTCAGCGGGAGTTTCTACAATGAGCAGTTCTTC. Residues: CASSQELAFSGSFYNEQFF.

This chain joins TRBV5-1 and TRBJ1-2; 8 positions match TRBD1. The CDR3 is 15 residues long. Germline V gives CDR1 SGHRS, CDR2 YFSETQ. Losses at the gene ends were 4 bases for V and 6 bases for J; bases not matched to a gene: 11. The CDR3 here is CASSRTGTGTDGYTF. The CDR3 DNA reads TGCGCCAGCAGCAGAACCGGGACAGGAACTGATGGCTACACCTTC.

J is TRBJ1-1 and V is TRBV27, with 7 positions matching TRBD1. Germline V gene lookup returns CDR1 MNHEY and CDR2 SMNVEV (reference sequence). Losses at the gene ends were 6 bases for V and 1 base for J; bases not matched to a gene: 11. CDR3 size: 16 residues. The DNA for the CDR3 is TGTGCCAGCAGCCGGCGACAGGGCACTCCGAACACTGAAGCTTTCTTT. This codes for CASSRRQGTPNTEAFF.

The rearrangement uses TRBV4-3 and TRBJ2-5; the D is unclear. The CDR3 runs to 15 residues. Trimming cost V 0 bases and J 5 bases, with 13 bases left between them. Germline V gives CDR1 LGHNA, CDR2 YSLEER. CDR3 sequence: CASSQDNTRVETQYF. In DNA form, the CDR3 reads TGCGCCAGCAGCCAAGATAATACTCGAGTGGAGACCCAGTACTTC.

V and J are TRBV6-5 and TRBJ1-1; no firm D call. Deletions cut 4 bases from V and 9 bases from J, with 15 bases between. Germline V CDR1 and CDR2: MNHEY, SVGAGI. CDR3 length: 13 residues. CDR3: CASSSDSLSQAFF. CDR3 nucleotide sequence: TGTGCCAGCAGTTCCGACTCATTAAGCCAAGCTTTCTTT.

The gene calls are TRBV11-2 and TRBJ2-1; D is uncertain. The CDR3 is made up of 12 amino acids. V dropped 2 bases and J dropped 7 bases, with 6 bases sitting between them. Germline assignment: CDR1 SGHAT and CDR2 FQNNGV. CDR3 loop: CASSLTRNEQFF. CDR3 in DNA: TGTGCCAGCAGCTTAACGAGAAATGAGCAGTTCTTC. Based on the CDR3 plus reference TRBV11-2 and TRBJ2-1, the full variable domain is EAGVAQSPRYKIIEKRQSVAFWCNPISGHATLYWYQQILGQGPKLLIQFQNNGVVDDSQLPKDRFSAERLKGVDSTLKIQPAKLEDSAVYLCASSLTRNEQFFGPGTRLTVL.

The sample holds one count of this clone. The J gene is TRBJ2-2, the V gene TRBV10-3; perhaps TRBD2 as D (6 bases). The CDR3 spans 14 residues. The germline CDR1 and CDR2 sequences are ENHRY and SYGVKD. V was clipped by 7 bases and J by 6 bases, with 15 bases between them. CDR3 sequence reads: CAITSSGSSGELFF. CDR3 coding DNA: TGTGCCATCACGTCTTCCGGGAGCTCCGGGGAGCTGTTTTTT.

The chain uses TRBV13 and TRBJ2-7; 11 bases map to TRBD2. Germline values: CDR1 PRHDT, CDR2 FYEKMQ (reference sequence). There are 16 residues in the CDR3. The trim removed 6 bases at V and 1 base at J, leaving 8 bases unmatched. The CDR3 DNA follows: TGTGCCAGCAGGCCCCTCAGACTAGCGGGGTCCTACGAGCAGTACTTC. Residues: CASRPLRLAGSYEQYF.

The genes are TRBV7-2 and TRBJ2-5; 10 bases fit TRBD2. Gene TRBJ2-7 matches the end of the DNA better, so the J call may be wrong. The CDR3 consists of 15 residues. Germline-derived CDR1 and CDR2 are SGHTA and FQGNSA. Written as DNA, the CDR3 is TGTGCCAGCAGCCCCACCGGGACTAGCGCCTACGAGCAGTACTTC. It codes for CASSPTGTSAYEQYF.

As DNA, the CDR3 is TGCAGCGTTGCAGCGGGGGACACCGGGGAGCTGTTTTTT. It yields the protein CSVAAGDTGELFF. The V and J genes are TRBV29-1 and TRBJ2-2; 8 bases line up with TRBD2. Looked up from germline, CDR1 is SQVTM and CDR2 is ANQGSEA. The CDR3 loop spans 13 amino acids. Trimming cost V 4 bases and J 3 bases; bases outside gene matches: 1.

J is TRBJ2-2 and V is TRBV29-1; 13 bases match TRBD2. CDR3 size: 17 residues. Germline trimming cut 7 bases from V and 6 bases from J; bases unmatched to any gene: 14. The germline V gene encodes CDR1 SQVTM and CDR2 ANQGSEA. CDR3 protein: CSADGAGTSGIAGELFF. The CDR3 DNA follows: TGCAGCGCCGATGGAGCCGGGACTAGCGGGATCGCCGGGGAGCTGTTTTTT.

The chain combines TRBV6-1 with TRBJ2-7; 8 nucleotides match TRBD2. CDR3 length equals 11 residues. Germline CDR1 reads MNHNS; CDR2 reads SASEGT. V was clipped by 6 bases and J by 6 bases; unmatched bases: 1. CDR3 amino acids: CASRGLGEQYF. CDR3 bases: TGTGCCAGCAGGGGACTAGGCGAGCAGTACTTC.

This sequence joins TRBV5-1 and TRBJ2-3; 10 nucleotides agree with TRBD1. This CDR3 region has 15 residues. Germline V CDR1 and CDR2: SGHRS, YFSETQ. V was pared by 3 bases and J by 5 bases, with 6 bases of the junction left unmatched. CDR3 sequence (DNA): TGCGCCAGCAGCTCCCGGGACAGGGGAGAAGATACGCAGTATTTT. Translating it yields CASSSRDRGEDTQYF.

The CDR3 coding sequence is TGCGCCAGCAGCCCGCAGACTAGCTCAGCAGATACGCAGTATTTT. Its translation is CASSPQTSSADTQYF. This rearrangement joins TRBV4-1 to TRBJ2-3; 7 positions match TRBD2. There are 15 residues in the CDR3. CDR1 and CDR2 from the germline V gene are MGHRA and YSYEKL. Trimming at V came to 4 bases and at J to 4 bases, leaving 8 bases not matched to a gene.

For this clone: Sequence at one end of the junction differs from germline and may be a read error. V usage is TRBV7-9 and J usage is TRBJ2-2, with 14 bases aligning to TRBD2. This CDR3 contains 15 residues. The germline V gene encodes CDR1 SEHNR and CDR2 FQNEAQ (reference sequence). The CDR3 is CSSSSTSGRAGELFF. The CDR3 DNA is TGTTCCAGCAGCTCGACTAGCGGGAGGGCCGGGGAGCTGTTTTTT.

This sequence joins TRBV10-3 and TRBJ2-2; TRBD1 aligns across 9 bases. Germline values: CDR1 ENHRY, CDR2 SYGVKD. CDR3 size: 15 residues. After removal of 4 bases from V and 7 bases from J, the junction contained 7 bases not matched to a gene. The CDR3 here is CAISGRGTGIGELFF. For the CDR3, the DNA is TGTGCCATCAGTGGTCGTGGGACAGGGATCGGGGAGCTGTTTTTT.

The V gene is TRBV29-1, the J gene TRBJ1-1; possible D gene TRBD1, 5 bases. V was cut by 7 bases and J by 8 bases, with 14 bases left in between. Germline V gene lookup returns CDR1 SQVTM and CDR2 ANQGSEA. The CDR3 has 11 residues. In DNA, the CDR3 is TGCAGCGGCCTAGGACATCCAGAAGCTTTCTTT. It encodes CSGLGHPEAFF.

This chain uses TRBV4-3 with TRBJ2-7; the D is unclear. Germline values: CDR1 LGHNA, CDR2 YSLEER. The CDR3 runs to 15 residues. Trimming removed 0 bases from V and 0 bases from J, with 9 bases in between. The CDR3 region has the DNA TGCGCCAGCAGCCAAGATCACAGTTCCTCCTACGAGCAGTACTTC. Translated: CASSQDHSSSYEQYF.

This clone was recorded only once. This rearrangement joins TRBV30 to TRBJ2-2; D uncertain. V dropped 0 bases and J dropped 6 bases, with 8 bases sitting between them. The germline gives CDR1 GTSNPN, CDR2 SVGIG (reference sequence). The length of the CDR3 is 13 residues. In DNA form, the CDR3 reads TGTGCCTGGAGTGTACTTAGCTCCGGGGAGCTGTTTTTT. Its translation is CAWSVLSSGELFF. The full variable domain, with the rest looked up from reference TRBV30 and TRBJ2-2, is SQTIHQWPATLVQPVGSPLSLECTVEGTSNPNLYWYRQAAGRGLQLLFYSVGIGQISSEVPQNLSASRPQDRQFILSSKKLLLSDSGFYLCAWSVLSSGELFFGEGSRLTVL.